The T cell receptor (beta chain) described here comes from a study of graft-versus-host responses after intestinal transplantation. The wider study: Tacrolimus and steroids were given for 2 to 4 years to all recipients after anti-thymocyte globulin induction. General study findings and limits: The presence of high graft-versus-host to host-versus-graft clonal ratios in allografts characterized patients with graft-donor T cell macrochimerism. GvH clones surfaced in recipient marrow, some emerging earlier in ileum or blood. Peak GvH clone levels in circulation were associated with early post-transplant HvG declines.

Using immunoSEQ multiplex PCR, the repertoire was profiled, and TCRdb retains in-frame clones only, with some absent. The sample lists under 150,000 clones; about 95% were seen once. To note about this clone: Its target is unknown.

The CDR3 covers 16 residues. Per the germline V gene, CDR1 is SGHAT and CDR2 is FQNNGV. The sequencing here drew on unstimulated CD8+ T cells sorted from spleen or lymph node cells, taken before intestinal transplant. This chain joins TRBV11-2 and TRBJ2-5; 9 nucleotides align to TRBD1. The better agreement between TRBJ2-7 and the DNA end casts doubt on the J call. The TCR was taken from a human donor who received an intestinal transplant. The DNA of the CDR3 is TGTGCCAGCAGCTCACCGGGACAGGGAAACCCCTACGAGCAGTACTTC. It encodes CASSSPGQGNPYEQYF.